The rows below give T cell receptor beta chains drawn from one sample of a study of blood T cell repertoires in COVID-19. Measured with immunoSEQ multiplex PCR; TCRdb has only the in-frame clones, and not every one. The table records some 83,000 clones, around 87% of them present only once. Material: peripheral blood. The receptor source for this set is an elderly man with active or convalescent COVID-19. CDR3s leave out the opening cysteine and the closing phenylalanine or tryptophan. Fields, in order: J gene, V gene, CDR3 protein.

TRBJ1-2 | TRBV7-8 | ASSPNRDLA
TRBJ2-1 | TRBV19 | ASRTSSVWGNEQF
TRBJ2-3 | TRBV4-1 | ASRAGERRGTDTQY
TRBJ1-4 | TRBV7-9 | ASSNPGGVNEKLF
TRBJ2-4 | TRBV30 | AWSVGGPDIQY
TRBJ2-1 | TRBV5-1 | ASSSPGLAGQHSYNEQF
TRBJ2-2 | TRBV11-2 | ASRTGTGGAGELF
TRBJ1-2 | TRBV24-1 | ATSEPGGSYGYT
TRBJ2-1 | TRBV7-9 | ASSLDLTYNEQF
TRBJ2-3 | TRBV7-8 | ASSLDTGGLSPDTQY
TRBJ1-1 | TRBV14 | ASSQDLGGSAMNTEAF
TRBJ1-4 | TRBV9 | ASSVSGTGGEKLF
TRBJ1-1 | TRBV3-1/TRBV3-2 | ASRGGTEAF
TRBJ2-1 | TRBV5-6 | ASSLYGTSRNEQF
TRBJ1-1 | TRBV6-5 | ASSRQGGNTEAF
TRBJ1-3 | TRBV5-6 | ASSSPIGVTGNTIY
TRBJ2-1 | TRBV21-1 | ASRPYQAGSSYNEQF
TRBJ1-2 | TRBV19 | ASSPEGDYGYT
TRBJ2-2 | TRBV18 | ASSPDRTGELF
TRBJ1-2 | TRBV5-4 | ASSSPRGTYGYT
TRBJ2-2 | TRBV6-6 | ASSPGTDRGELF
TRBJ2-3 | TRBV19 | ASSIASAGASDTQY
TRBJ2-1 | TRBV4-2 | ASSQGIEGFGSYNEQF
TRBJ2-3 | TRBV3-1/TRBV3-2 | ASSRPQGTDTQY
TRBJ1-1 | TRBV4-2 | ASSQKRVSNTEAF
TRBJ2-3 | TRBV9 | ASSMRTSTDTQY
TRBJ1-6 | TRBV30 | AWRGFRDSPLH
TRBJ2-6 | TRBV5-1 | ASSNQGSGANVLT
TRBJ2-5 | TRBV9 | ASSLGLAGGLETQY
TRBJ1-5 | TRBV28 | ASSPSRGDQPQH
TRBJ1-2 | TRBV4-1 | ASSLAGTTLYGYT
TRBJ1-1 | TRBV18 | ASSPDRVATEAF
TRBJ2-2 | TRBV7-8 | ASSIGGNTGELF
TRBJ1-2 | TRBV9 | ASSVEGLIGYT
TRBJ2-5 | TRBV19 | ASSQGIHETQY
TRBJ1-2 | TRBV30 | AWRDPGQIANYGYT
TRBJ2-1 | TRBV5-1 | ASSSGTGPYNEQF
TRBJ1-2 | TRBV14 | ASSHGTGVSYGYT
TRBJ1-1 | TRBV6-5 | ASSHLNTEAF
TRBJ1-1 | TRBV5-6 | ASSLGPSGQGVNTEAF
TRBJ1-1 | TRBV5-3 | ARSNKINRDNPMNTEAF
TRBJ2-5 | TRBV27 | ASSTPRAGQETQY
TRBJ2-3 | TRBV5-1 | ASSLTGTGGTDTQY
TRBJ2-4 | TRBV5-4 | ASSSGTVKNIQY
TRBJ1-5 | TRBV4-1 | ASSQEYPTVNQPQH
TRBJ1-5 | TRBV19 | ASSPKRTGNQPQH
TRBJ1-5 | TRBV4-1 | ASSQVREGPQH
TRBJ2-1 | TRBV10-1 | ASSAGGRNEQF
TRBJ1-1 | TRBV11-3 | ASSRRGQTEAF
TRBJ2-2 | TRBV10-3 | AINRTPTGELF
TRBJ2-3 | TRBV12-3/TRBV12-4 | ASSWDRADTQY
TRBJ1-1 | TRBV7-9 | ASSRQGYTEAF